These 4 T cell receptor beta chains share one sample of origin, sequenced in a study of blood T cell repertoires in COVID-19. TCRdb's table, derived via immunoSEQ multiplex PCR, lists solely in-frame clones and lacks some. The table has some 110,000 clones, 80% seen once; the top ten hold 15% to 20%. The sequencing input was peripheral blood. The receptors derive from a man aged 60 to 75 with active or convalescent COVID-19.

The chain couples TRBV5-1 to TRBJ2-5; the match to TRBD2 covers 9 bases. There are 16 residues in the CDR3. Germline-derived CDR1 and CDR2 are SGHRS and YFSETQ. J lost 5 bases, V lost 1 base, and 9 bases had no gene match. The DNA for the CDR3 is TGCGCCAGCAGCTTGCCGTCCGGCGGGAGGGGTGAGACCCAGTACTTC. This gives the protein CASSLPSGGRGETQYF.

This clone appeared a few times. J is TRBJ2-1 and V is TRBV4-1; 8 bases are shared with TRBD1. CDR1 MGHRA and CDR2 YSYEKL come from the germline V gene. V gave up 3 bases and J gave up 15 bases; unmatched junction bases: 4. The CDR3 is made up of 11 amino acids. Written as DNA, the CDR3 is TGCGCCAGCAGCCACGGACAGGGCTGGTTCTTC. This codes for CASSHGQGWFF.

The chain joins TRBV29-1 to TRBJ2-3; 7 nucleotides match TRBD1. V dropped 7 bases and J dropped 0; count of bases not matched to a gene: 7. Germline CDR1 is SQVTM and CDR2 is ANQGSEA. The CDR3 has 14 residues. DNA of the CDR3: TGCAGCGGCAGGGACAGAGCTAGCACAGATACGCAGTATTTT. Residues: CSGRDRASTDTQYF.

This rearrangement joins TRBV28 to TRBJ2-7; weak D call: TRBD2 (6 bases). The germline CDR1 and CDR2 sequences are MDHEN and SYDVKM. The ends were cut back, 5 bases at V and 0 bases at J, with 8 bases in the middle. The CDR3 is made up of 13 amino acids. In DNA form, the CDR3 reads TGTGCCAGCAGTGAGCGGGTCTCCTACGAGCAGTACTTC. This encodes CASSERVSYEQYF.